This T cell receptor beta chain was captured by sequencing in a study of blood T cells in healthy people across ages. Study outcomes and limitations: PBMCs left unsorted prevented a conclusive naive versus antigen-experienced comparison. Comparison with aged donors showed that long-lived donors had more naive CD4+ cells and higher diversity. Older age went with lower TCR beta diversity per million T cells, in a roughly linear way.

J gave up 2 bases and V 4 bases, and 4 bases lay outside the gene matches. The CDR3 is made up of 15 amino acids. From germline, CDR1 is KGHDR and CDR2 SFDVKD. The second PCR ran roughly 6 to 11 cycles with a sample-barcoded 5' primer and J-beta primers. Every molecule of cDNA carried a tag from a template-switch adaptor with 12 random nucleotides. TCRdb itself ran the 5' RACE reads through MiXCR, one entry per CDR3 protein. Seen here are hundreds of thousands of distinct CDR3 sequences, around 31% observed once, and the top ten hold approximately 14%. Concerning this clonotype itself: Its target is unknown.

Sequencing was done on a sample of blood. This sequence originates from an elderly woman in good health. The chain recombines TRBV24-1 with TRBJ2-3; TRBD2 aligns across 8 bases. CDR3 loop: CATSDAGGITDTQYF. The DNA of the CDR3 is TGTGCCACCAGTGACGCGGGAGGAATCACAGATACGCAGTATTTT.